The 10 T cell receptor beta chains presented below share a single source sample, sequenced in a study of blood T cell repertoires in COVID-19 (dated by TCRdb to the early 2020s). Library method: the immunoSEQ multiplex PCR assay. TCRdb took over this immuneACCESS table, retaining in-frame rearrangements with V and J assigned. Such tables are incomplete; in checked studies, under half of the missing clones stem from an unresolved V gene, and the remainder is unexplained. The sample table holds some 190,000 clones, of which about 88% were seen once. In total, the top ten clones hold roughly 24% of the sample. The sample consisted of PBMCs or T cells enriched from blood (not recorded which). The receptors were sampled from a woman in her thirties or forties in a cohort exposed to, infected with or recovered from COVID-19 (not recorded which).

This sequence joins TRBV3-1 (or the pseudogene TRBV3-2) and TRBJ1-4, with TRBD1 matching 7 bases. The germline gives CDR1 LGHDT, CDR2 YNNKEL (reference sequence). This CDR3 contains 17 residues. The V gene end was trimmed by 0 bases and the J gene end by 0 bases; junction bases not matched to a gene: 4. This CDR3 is CASSQDPRGSTNEKLFF. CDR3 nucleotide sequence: TGTGCCAGCAGCCAAGATCCCAGGGGGTCAACTAATGAAAAACTGTTTTTT.

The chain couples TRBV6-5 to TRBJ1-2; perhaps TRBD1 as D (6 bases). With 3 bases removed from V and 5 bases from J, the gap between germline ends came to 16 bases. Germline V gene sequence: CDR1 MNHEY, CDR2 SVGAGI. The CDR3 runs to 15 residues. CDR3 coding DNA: TGTGCCAGCAGTTATGGGGCTCAGAGGGGGTATGGCTACACCTTC. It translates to CASSYGAQRGYGYTF.

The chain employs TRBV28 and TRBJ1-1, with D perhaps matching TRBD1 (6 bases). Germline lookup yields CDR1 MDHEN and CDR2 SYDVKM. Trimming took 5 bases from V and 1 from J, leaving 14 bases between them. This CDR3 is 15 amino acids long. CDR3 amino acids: CASSPYSDRNTEAFF. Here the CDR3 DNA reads TGTGCCAGCAGTCCGTACTCGGACAGGAACACTGAAGCTTTCTTT.

CDR3 sequence reads: CSVRLGRGTGNYGYTF. The CDR3 DNA follows: TGCAGCGTTCGATTGGGCAGGGGGACAGGGAACTATGGCTACACCTTC. The chain employs TRBV29-1 and TRBJ1-2, with 9 bases that match TRBD1. Germline CDR1 SQVTM, CDR2 ANQGSEA. Trimming cost V 5 bases and J 2 bases; bases outside gene matches: 12. This CDR3 contains 16 residues.

CDR3 loop: CASSPGQQYKETQYF. Written as DNA, the CDR3 is TGTGCCAGCAGCCCCGGACAGCAATACAAGGAGACCCAGTACTTC. The chain couples TRBV3-1 (or the pseudogene TRBV3-2) to TRBJ2-5, with D possibly matching TRBD1 (6 bases). This CDR3 region has 15 residues. Germline CDR1 is LGHDT and CDR2 is YNNKEL (reference sequence). Trimming pared 4 bases from V and 5 bases from J, leaving 17 bases between.

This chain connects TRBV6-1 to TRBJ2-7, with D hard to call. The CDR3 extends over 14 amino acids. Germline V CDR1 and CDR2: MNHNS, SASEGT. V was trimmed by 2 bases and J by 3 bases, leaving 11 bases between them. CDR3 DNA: TGTGCCAGCAGTGAACTCCCCCTCGGCTACGAGCAGTACTTC. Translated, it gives CASSELPLGYEQYF.

The CDR3 is CASSSRDRDQPQHF. The CDR3 region has the DNA TGTGCCAGCAGTTCTCGGGACAGAGATCAGCCCCAGCATTTT. The chain uses TRBV13 and TRBJ1-5; 7 bases are a match to TRBD1. The CDR3 sequence is 14 residues long. Losses at the gene ends were 6 bases for V and 5 bases for J; bases not matched to a gene: 7. Germline loops: CDR1 PRHDT, CDR2 FYEKMQ (reference sequence).

In DNA, the CDR3 is TGTGCCAGCAGCTTCTTCGACAGTACAACTAATGAAAAACTGTTTTTT. Amino acid sequence: CASSFFDSTTNEKLFF. V and J are TRBV11-3 and TRBJ1-4, with D possibly being TRBD1 (5 bases). The ends were cut back, 3 bases at V and 0 bases at J, with 11 bases in the middle. This CDR3 region has 16 residues. Germline CDR1 and CDR2: SGHNT and YENEEA.

The CDR3 sequence is CASSPVRGADGYTF. CDR3 sequence (DNA): TGTGCCAGCAGCCCCGTCAGGGGGGCGGATGGCTACACCTTC. This rearrangement joins TRBV28 to TRBJ1-2; 7 bases map to TRBD1. Germline CDR1 and CDR2: MDHEN and SYDVKM. V dropped 6 bases and J dropped 6; count of bases not matched to a gene: 10. This CDR3 region has 14 residues.

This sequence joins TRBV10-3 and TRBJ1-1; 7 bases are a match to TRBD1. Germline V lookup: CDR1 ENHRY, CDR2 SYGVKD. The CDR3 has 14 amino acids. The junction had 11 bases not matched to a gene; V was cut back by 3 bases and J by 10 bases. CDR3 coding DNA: TGTGCCATCAGTGAAGGGACAGCCTATGAAGGAGCTTTCTTT. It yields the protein CAISEGTAYEGAFF.